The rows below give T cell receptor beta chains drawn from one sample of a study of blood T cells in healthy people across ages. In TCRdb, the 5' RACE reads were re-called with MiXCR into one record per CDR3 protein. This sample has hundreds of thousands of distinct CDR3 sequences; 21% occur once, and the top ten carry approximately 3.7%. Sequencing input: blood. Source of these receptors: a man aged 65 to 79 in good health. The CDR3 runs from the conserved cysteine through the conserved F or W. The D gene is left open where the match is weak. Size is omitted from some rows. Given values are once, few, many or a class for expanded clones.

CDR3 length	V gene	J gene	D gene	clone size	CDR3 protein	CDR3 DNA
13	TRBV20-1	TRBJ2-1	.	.	CCVSAGAYNEQFF	TGCTGTGTTAGCGCGGGTGCCTACAATGAGCAGTTCTTC
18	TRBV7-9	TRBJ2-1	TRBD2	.	CASSLDLTSGRTHNEQFF	TGTGCCAGCAGCTTAGACTTGACTAGCGGGAGAACCCACAATGAGCAGTTCTTC
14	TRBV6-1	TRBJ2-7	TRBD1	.	CASRPGQSSYEQYF	TGTGCCAGCAGGCCGGGACAGAGCTCCTACGAGCAGTACTTC
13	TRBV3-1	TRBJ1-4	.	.	CASSQDMEGKLFF	TGTGCCAGCAGCCAAGATATGGAGGGAAAACTGTTTTTT
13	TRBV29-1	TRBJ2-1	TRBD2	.	CSASGRAANEQFF	TGCAGCGCCAGCGGGAGGGCCGCCAATGAGCAGTTCTTC
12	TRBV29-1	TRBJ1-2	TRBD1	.	CSGRDRNYGYTF	TGCAGCGGCCGGGACAGGAACTATGGCTACACCTTC
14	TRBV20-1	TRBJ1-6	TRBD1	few	CSARGQGARSPLHF	TGCAGTGCTAGAGGACAGGGGGCGAGATCACCCCTCCACTTT
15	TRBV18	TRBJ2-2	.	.	CASSPRISNTGELFF	TGTGCCAGCTCACCGCGCATCTCGAACACCGGGGAGCTGTTTTTT
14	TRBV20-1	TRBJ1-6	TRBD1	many	CSARADRGNSPLHF	TGCAGTGCTAGAGCGGACAGGGGTAATTCACCCCTCCACTTT
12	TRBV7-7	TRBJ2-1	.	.	CAIKSQDNEQFF	TGTGCCATCAAGAGCCAGGACAATGAGCAGTTCTTC
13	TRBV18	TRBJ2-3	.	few	CASSPSMADTQYF	TGTGCCAGCTCACCATCGATGGCAGATACGCAGTATTTT
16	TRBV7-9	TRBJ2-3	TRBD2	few	CASSLEREGLTDTQYF	TGTGCCAGCAGCTTAGAGCGGGAGGGCCTCACAGATACGCAGTATTTT
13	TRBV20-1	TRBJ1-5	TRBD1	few	CSAPTGVDQPQHF	TGCAGTGCGCCCACAGGGGTGGATCAGCCCCAGCATTTT
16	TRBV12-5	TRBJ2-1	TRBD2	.	CASGLVAGSSYNEQFF	TGTGCTAGTGGTTTGGTAGCGGGGAGCTCCTACAATGAGCAGTTCTTC
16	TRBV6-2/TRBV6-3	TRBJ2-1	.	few	CASSYTLESYGDEQFF	TGTGCCAGCAGTTACACCTTAGAAAGCTATGGGGATGAGCAGTTCTTC
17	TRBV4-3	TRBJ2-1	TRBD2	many	CASSQDIAGARYNEQFF	TGCGCCAGCAGCCAAGATATAGCGGGAGCCCGCTACAATGAGCAGTTCTTC
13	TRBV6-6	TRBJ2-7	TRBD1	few	CASSFGQGREQYF	TGTGCCAGCAGTTTTGGACAGGGCAGAGAGCAGTACTTC
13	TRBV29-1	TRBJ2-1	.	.	CSVEDPGYNEQFF	TGCAGCGTTGAAGATCCCGGGTACAATGAGCAGTTCTTC
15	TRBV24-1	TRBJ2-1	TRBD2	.	CAASAGLAGVNEQFF	TGTGCCGCCAGTGCGGGACTAGCGGGAGTCAATGAGCAGTTCTTC
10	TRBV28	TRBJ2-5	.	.	CASFQETQYF	TGTGCCAGCTTCCAAGAGACCCAGTACTTC
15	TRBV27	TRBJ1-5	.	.	CASSLRAPGAPPQHF	TGTGCCAGCAGTTTAAGGGCCCCCGGCGCTCCGCCCCAGCATTTT
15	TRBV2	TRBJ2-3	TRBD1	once	CASSVQGAGTDTQYF	TGTGCCAGCAGCGTACAGGGGGCAGGCACAGATACGCAGTATTTT
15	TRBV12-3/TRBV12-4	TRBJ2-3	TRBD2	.	CASSFFGGSTDTEYF	TGTGCCAGCAGTTTTTTTGGCGGGAGTACAGATACGGAGTATTTT
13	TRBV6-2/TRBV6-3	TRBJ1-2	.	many	CASSDPPAGGYTF	TGTGCCAGCAGTGACCCCCCCGCTGGAGGCTACACCTTC
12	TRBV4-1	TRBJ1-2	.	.	CASSQEVGVYTF	TGCGCCAGCAGCCAAGAGGTAGGGGTCTACACCTTC
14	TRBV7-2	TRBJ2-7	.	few	CASSLGVNPYEQYF	TGTGCCAGCAGCTTAGGGGTCAACCCCTACGAGCAGTACTTC
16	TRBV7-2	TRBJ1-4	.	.	CASSLSGNTAIGKLFF	TGTGCCAGCAGCTTATCCGGCAACACGGCGATTGGAAAACTGTTTTTT
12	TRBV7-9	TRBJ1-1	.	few	CASNPKGTEAFF	TGTGCCAGCAATCCCAAGGGCACTGAAGCTTTCTTT
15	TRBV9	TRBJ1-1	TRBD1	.	CASSVEGQGGGEAFF	TGTGCCAGCAGCGTAGAGGGACAGGGTGGTGGTGAAGCTTTCTTT
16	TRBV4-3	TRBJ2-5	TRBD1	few	CASSQAQTGIQETQYF	TGCGCCAGCAGCCAAGCCCAGACAGGGATCCAAGAGACCCAGTACTTC
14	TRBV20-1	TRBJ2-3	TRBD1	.	CSASGQGSTDTQYF	TGCAGTGCCTCCGGACAGGGGAGCACAGATACGCAGTATTTT
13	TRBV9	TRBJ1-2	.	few	CASSVESGYGYTF	TGTGCCAGCAGCGTAGAATCTGGCTATGGCTACACCTTC
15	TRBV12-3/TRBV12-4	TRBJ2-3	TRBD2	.	CASSFMAGGSDTQYF	TGTGCCAGCAGTTTTATGGCGGGAGGGTCCGATACGCAGTATTTT
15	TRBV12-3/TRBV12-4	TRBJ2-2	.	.	CASSLTGATTGELFF	TGTGCCAGCAGTTTAACGGGGGCAACCACCGGGGAGCTGTTTTTT
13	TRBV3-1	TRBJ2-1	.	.	CASSQGRVNEQFF	TGTGCCAGCAGCCAAGGTAGGGTCAATGAGCAGTTCTTC
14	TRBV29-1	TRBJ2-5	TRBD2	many	CSVALGQGGETQYF	TGCAGCGTTGCACTGGGGCAGGGAGGGGAGACCCAGTACTTC
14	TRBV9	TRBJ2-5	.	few	CASSVDPGVETQYF	TGTGCCAGCAGCGTAGATCCCGGGGTCGAGACCCAGTACTTC
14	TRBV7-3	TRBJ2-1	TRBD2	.	CASSRGLGANEQFF	TGTGCCAGCAGTCGCGGACTAGGGGCCAATGAGCAGTTCTTC
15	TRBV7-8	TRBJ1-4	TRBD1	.	CASSPGTGRDEKLFF	TGTGCCAGCAGCCCGGGGACAGGGAGGGATGAAAAACTGTTTTTT
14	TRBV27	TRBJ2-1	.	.	CASSSLGSYNEQFF	TGTGCCAGCAGTTCCCTGGGCTCCTACAATGAGCAGTTCTTC
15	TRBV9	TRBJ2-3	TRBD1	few	CAGSLGGDRGDTQYF	TGTGCCGGCAGCCTCGGCGGGGACAGGGGAGATACGCAGTATTTT
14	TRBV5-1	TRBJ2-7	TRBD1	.	CASGQGQGGYEQYF	TGCGCCAGCGGTCAGGGACAGGGTGGCTACGAGCAGTACTTC
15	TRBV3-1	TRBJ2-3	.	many	CASSQDGGHTDTQYF	TGTGCCAGCAGCCAAGACGGGGGTCACACAGATACGCAGTATTTT
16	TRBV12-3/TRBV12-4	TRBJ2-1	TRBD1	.	CASSRTGRLAANEQFF	TGTGCCAGCAGCCGGACAGGTCGGCTAGCAGCCAATGAGCAGTTCTTC
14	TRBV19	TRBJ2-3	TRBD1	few	CASQRTGPTDTQYF	TGTGCCAGCCAAAGGACAGGACCCACAGATACGCAGTATTTT
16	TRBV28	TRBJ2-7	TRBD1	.	CASSFLGQVDSYEQYF	TGTGCCAGCAGTTTCCTCGGACAGGTAGACTCCTACGAGCAGTACTTC
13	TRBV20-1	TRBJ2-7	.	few	CSARSVGAYEQYF	TGCAGTGCTAGGTCTGTCGGAGCCTACGAGCAGTACTTC
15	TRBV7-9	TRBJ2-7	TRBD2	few	CASSSLAGSLYEQYF	TGTGCCAGCAGCTCATTAGCGGGAAGTCTCTACGAGCAGTACTTC
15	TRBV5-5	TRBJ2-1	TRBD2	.	CASSLRTSGRNEQFF	TGTGCCAGCAGCTTGCGGACTAGCGGGAGAAATGAGCAGTTCTTC
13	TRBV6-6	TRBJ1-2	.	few	CASKESSNYGYTF	TGTGCCAGCAAGGAATCCTCTAACTATGGCTACACCTTC